These T cell receptor beta chains were read from a single sample in a study of shared clonotypes between healthy human individuals. TCRdb keeps only in-frame clones here, not all; method: immunoSEQ multiplex PCR. The sample lists about 2.1 million clones, about 93% occurring once. Sequencing was carried out using naive CD8+ T cells from PBMCs. These receptors were taken from a man aged 18 to 29 in good health. Some clones in this sample may be carry-over from other donors' samples. CDR3s include the opening cysteine and the closing phenylalanine or tryptophan. The order of the fields is CDR3 DNA, CDR3 protein, D gene, V gene, J gene, clone size. D genes are given only for firm matches. Clone sizes are given selectively: once, few, many, or a class where the clone is expanded.

TGTGCCAGCAGCGCGGGACTAGCGGTCCACGAGACCCAGTACTTC	CASSAGLAVHETQYF	TRBD2	TRBV9	TRBJ2-5	NA
TGTGCCAGCAGCCGGGGCGGCACCACCGGGGAGCTGTTTTTT	CASSRGGTTGELFF	NA	TRBV7-9	TRBJ2-2	once
TGTGCTAGTGGTTTGGTCTCTACTGAGCAGTTCTTC	CASGLVSTEQFF	NA	TRBV12-5	TRBJ2-1	NA
TGTGCCAGCAGCTTGTATCTTACGGAGGGTCTTAACTATGGCTACACCTTC	CASSLYLTEGLNYGYTF	NA	TRBV5-6	TRBJ1-2	NA
TGCAGCGTTGGAGGGGGAGGCAATCAGCCCCAGCATTTT	CSVGGGGNQPQHF	NA	TRBV29-1	TRBJ1-5	NA
TGCGCCAGCAGCTTGGACAGAAACAATGAGCAGTTCTTC	CASSLDRNNEQFF	NA	TRBV4-3	TRBJ2-1	NA
TGTGCCAGCAGCCCCCAAGGGTTCGCCGGGGAGCTGTTTTTT	CASSPQGFAGELFF	NA	TRBV7-3	TRBJ2-2	NA
TGTGCCAGCAGCTCGCCCAGCCTAGCGGGAGGGTACAATGAGCAGTTCTTC	CASSSPSLAGGYNEQFF	TRBD2	TRBV7-9	TRBJ2-1	NA
TGTGCCAGCAGTCCCTGGATCTCTGGAAACACCATATATTTT	CASSPWISGNTIYF	NA	TRBV6-6	TRBJ1-3	NA
TGCAGCGTTGAAGAGTCGTCGCTACCGTACTACGAGCAGTACTTC	CSVEESSLPYYEQYF	NA	TRBV29-1	TRBJ2-7	NA
TGTGCCAGTAGTTCATCGACTCGAAACACCATATATTTT	CASSSSTRNTIYF	NA	TRBV19	TRBJ1-3	NA
TGCAGCGCGAGAGTCACCGGGGAGCTGTTTTTT	CSARVTGELFF	NA	TRBV29-1	TRBJ2-2	NA
TGCGCCAGCAGCCCGGGGCCCGGGCACTATGGCTACACCTTC	CASSPGPGHYGYTF	NA	TRBV4-3	TRBJ1-2	NA
TGTGCCAGCAGTGACGCGGGGGATCTTGGGGAGTACTTC	CASSDAGDLGEYF	TRBD2	TRBV2	TRBJ2-7	NA
TGTGCCAGCAGTCCTATCCCGGGACTAGCGGCCGGGGAGCTGTTTTTT	CASSPIPGLAAGELFF	TRBD2	TRBV27	TRBJ2-2	NA
TGTGCCAGCAGTGCGCATCTCTCAGATACGCAGTATTTT	CASSAHLSDTQYF	NA	TRBV28	TRBJ2-3	NA
TGTGCCAGCAGTTTAGAAGGACTAGCGGGACGCCCCTACGAGCAGTACTTC	CASSLEGLAGRPYEQYF	TRBD2	TRBV28	TRBJ2-7	NA
TGCAGCGTATATGGCCTCCCGGGAACAGATACGCAGTATTTT	CSVYGLPGTDTQYF	NA	TRBV29-1	TRBJ2-3	NA
TGTGCCAGCATCGGCCACAGAGGTAATGAAAAACTGTTTTTT	CASIGHRGNEKLFF	NA	TRBV28	TRBJ1-4	once
TGCGCCAGCAGCCGTGGACAGGGCTACGAGCAGTACTTC	CASSRGQGYEQYF	TRBD1	TRBV5-1	TRBJ2-7	NA
TGTGCCAGCAGCCCCGGGACAGGGGGCCAAGAGACCCAGTACTTC	CASSPGTGGQETQYF	TRBD1	TRBV6-5	TRBJ2-5	NA
TGCAGCGTTGAGGGGACTAGCGGGGTAGGTGAGCAGTACTTC	CSVEGTSGVGEQYF	TRBD2	TRBV29-1	TRBJ2-7	NA
TGTGCCAGCAGTGACTCAGAAGCAGGGAGGACTGAAGCTTTCTTT	CASSDSEAGRTEAFF	NA	TRBV2	TRBJ1-1	few
TGTGCTGTTCCGACGCACACCGGGGAGCTGTTTTTT	CAVPTHTGELFF	NA	TRBV6-1	TRBJ2-2	NA
TGTGCCAGCTCCCTAGGTTTTAACAATGAGCAGTTCTTC	CASSLGFNNEQFF	NA	TRBV5-6	TRBJ2-1	NA
TGCGCCAGCAGCCTGGAACAGGGGGCTAATGAAAAACTGTTTTTT	CASSLEQGANEKLFF	TRBD1	TRBV5-1	TRBJ1-4	once
TGTGCCAGCAGTTACCCACTTGGGGGCTACACCTTC	CASSYPLGGYTF	NA	TRBV6-5	TRBJ1-2	NA
TGTGCCACTAAAGGGCCGGGACCTGAAGCTTTCTTT	CATKGPGPEAFF	NA	TRBV15	TRBJ1-1	once
TGTGCCATCAGTGGACAGGGGAACGAAAAACTGTTTTTT	CAISGQGNEKLFF	TRBD1	TRBV10-3	TRBJ1-4	few
TGTGCCAGCTCACTAATGACAGAGCTCAACACTGAAGCTTTCTTT	CASSLMTELNTEAFF	NA	TRBV18	TRBJ1-1	NA
TGCGCCAGCAGCCCGATACGTCGGGAGCGCACAGATACGCAGTATTTT	CASSPIRRERTDTQYF	NA	TRBV4-1	TRBJ2-3	NA
TGTGCCAGCAGCTTAGGAACTAGCGGGAGCCATACGCAGTATTTT	CASSLGTSGSHTQYF	TRBD2	TRBV7-8	TRBJ2-3	NA
TGTGCCAGCAGCCAAGACCCCCCTGGACGGCTTCGGGACTATGGCTACACCTTC	CASSQDPPGRLRDYGYTF	NA	TRBV14	TRBJ1-2	NA
TGTGCCAGCAGCTTAAACCTAGCCTCTGATAGCTCTGGAAACACCATATATTTT	CASSLNLASDSSGNTIYF	NA	TRBV7-9	TRBJ1-3	NA
TGTGCCAGCAGCTTACGAGCGGGAGGCTACAATGAGCAGTTCTTC	CASSLRAGGYNEQFF	TRBD2	TRBV11-3	TRBJ2-1	NA
TGTGCCAGCAGCTTAGTGGACAATGAGCAGTTCTTC	CASSLVDNEQFF	NA	TRBV7-6	TRBJ2-1	NA
TGTGCCTGGAGTCTCTCTAGCGGGAGGGCAGACGAGCAGTACTTC	CAWSLSSGRADEQYF	TRBD2	TRBV30	TRBJ2-7	NA
TGTGCCAGCAGCTTCTGGACAGGGGGCAAATACACGAACACCGGGGAGCTGTTTTTT	CASSFWTGGKYTNTGELFF	TRBD1	TRBV11-2	TRBJ2-2	NA
TGTGCCAGCAGTCCGACACAGGGAGCTAATGAAAAACTGTTTTTT	CASSPTQGANEKLFF	NA	TRBV27	TRBJ1-4	NA
TGCGCCAGCAGCCAAGATTGGGTCGGGAGGGCCCCAGAGACCCAGTACTTC	CASSQDWVGRAPETQYF	TRBD2	TRBV4-3	TRBJ2-5	NA
TGCGCCAGCAGCGGATGGGACAGCGGCAACTACGAGCAGTACTTC	CASSGWDSGNYEQYF	TRBD1	TRBV5-1	TRBJ2-7	NA
TGTGCCAGTCTCTCTGGGAAGGGTGGGACCGGGGAGCTGTTTTTT	CASLSGKGGTGELFF	NA	TRBV2	TRBJ2-2	NA
TGTGCCAGCAGAGCGACAGGGCTGGCGGGAGTCGGGGAGCTGTTTTTT	CASRATGLAGVGELFF	NA	TRBV9	TRBJ2-2	NA